These T cell receptor beta chains were read from a single sample in a study of beta chain features in type 1 diabetes. Data came from immunoSEQ multiplex PCR; TCRdb stores just in-frame clones and leaves some out. The sample has roughly 150,000 clones; 10% are singletons. The sample comprised central memory CD4+ T cells from blood. All receptors derive from a young man with type 1 diabetes. CDR3s include the opening cysteine and the closing phenylalanine or tryptophan. Clone size, where shown, is once, few, many, or a class for clones that have expanded.

V: TRBV18
size: NA
CDR3: CASSPVRGTDQDTQYF

V: TRBV7-2
size: many
CDR3: CASSPSITGYEQYF

V: TRBV9
size: NA
CDR3: CASSVAGVGNEQFF

V: TRBV29-1
size: NA
CDR3: CSVTGLAGARSSYEQYF

V: TRBV18
size: NA
CDR3: CASSPGLEFEQFF

V: TRBV28
size: few
CDR3: CASGRNTIYF

V: TRBV27
size: few
CDR3: CASRGLAGPTDTQYF

V: TRBV25-1
size: NA
CDR3: CASSVITSGNYEQYF

V: TRBV28
size: NA
CDR3: CASRGLDREDGYTF

V: TRBV11-2
size: few
CDR3: CASSSQSGSYEQYF

V: TRBV4-3
size: NA
CDR3: CASSRGGATDTQYF

V: TRBV25-1
size: NA
CDR3: CASSAGTAVYYGYTF

V: TRBV2
size: NA
CDR3: CASSEASRSPLHF

V: TRBV28
size: few
CDR3: CASSLYGTRQAAQYF

V: TRBV7-9
size: NA
CDR3: CASSLLSGIIPDTQYF

V: TRBV7-2
size: few
CDR3: CASSLRTPLTSSYNEQFF

V: TRBV2
size: few
CDR3: CASTTRQGTYNEQFF

V: TRBV5-1
size: few
CDR3: CASSLGTLGTGELFF

V: TRBV6-1
size: few
CDR3: CASSYGNYEQFF

V: TRBV14
size: NA
CDR3: CASSQDTGGTQYF

V: TRBV4-3
size: NA
CDR3: CASSQDAGGGSYEQYF

V: TRBV5-6
size: few
CDR3: CASSPVGAVTGELFF

V: TRBV7-9
size: NA
CDR3: CASSLGQGRFQETQYF